The present entry profiles one T cell receptor (beta chain) with its context. Its antigen is still unknown. The data belong to a study of cytotoxic CD8 clonotypes in ibrutinib-treated CLL. Study-wide findings and caveats: Public clonotypes, found uncommonly, either contracted or stayed stable on treatment. Clonality was higher at baseline than in age-matched healthy donors and tracked circulating CD8+ T-cell counts. Having risen at ibrutinib response, clonality had fallen back toward baseline by progression.

The J segment lost 6 bases and the V segment lost 5 bases, leaving 10 bases of the junction unmatched. CDR1 and CDR2 (germline): SNHLY, FYNNEI. This CDR3 spans 16 amino acids. TCRdb keeps only in-frame clones here, not all; method: immunoSEQ multiplex PCR. The sample shows 330,000 or so clones, about 64% of them seen only once. This chain joins TRBV2 and TRBJ2-1, with 10 bases aligning to TRBD2. The sequence derives from a human donor with chronic lymphocytic leukemia. The material was PBMCs, obtained after 36 months of ibrutinib treatment. Here the CDR3 DNA reads TGTGCCAGCAGTACTCCCGCTAGCGGGAGTCGCAATGAGCAGTTCTTC. Encoded protein: CASSTPASGSRNEQFF.